This T cell receptor beta chain was retrieved from a study of T cell clonality in common variable immunodeficiency. The table lists this clone with many counts. The read ends 3 residues early relative to the CDR3; the germline J gene fills the gap. Per germline, CDR1 SEHNR and CDR2 FQNEAQ (reference sequence). The length of the CDR3 is 15 residues. V was clipped by 1 base and J by 4 bases, with 13 bases between them. Using immunoSEQ multiplex PCR, the repertoire was profiled, and TCRdb retains in-frame clones only, with some absent. Altogether tens of thousands of clones were found in the sample, and no singletons occur.

The source of this sequence is a person aged 18 to 70 in good health. Sequenced input: peripheral blood mononuclear cells. The chain has TRBV7-9 and TRBJ1-1; TRBD1 is a possible D gene (6 bases). Here the CDR3 reads CASSLGRGGGTEAFF. CDR3 bases read: TGTGCCAGCAGCTTAGGCAGGGGAGGTGGCACTGAA.